Below are 23 T cell receptor beta chains sequenced from a single sample in a study of blood T cell repertoires in COVID-19. Method: immunoSEQ multiplex PCR; TCRdb's copy keeps in-frame clones and lacks some. The sample consists of some 220,000 clones, around 83% of them appearing once. The sequencing input was peripheral blood. Receptors originate from a man aged 50-60 years with active or convalescent COVID-19.

The rearrangement uses TRBV5-6 and TRBJ1-1; TRBD1 is a possible D gene (5 bases). This CDR3 comprises 15 residues. Germline CDR1 reads SGHDT; CDR2 reads YYEEEE. V was shortened by 4 bases and J by 4 bases, with 17 bases between the two germline ends. CDR3 residues: CASSHRQTLSTEAFF. The CDR3 bases are TGTGCCAGCAGCCACAGACAGACGCTGAGCACTGAAGCTTTCTTT.

The genes are TRBV9 and TRBJ2-1; 7 nucleotides agree with TRBD2. Unmatched junction bases numbered 18, after V lost 4 bases and J lost 8 bases. Germline CDR1 is SGDLS and CDR2 is YYNGEE. The CDR3 covers 17 residues. Here the CDR3 reads CASSFRTAGAPYDEQFF. CDR3 in DNA: TGTGCCAGCAGCTTCCGAACGGCGGGAGCTCCATACGATGAGCAGTTCTTC.

This chain uses TRBV7-8 with TRBJ2-5; D is uncertain. V was trimmed by 1 base and J by 4 bases, leaving 19 bases between them. The CDR3 totals 17 residues. The germline CDR1 and CDR2 sequences are SGHVS and FQNEAQ. Written as DNA, the CDR3 is TGTGCCAGCAGCTTAGGTGTCCAGGCTACTGTCCGAGAGACCCAGTACTTC. Translated, it gives CASSLGVQATVRETQYF.

V usage is TRBV7-6 and J usage is TRBJ2-3, with 7 bases fitting TRBD2. Germline-derived CDR1 and CDR2 are SGHVS and FNYEAQ. The CDR3 is 17 residues long. V was clipped by 1 base and J by 3 bases; unmatched bases: 10. The CDR3 sequence is CASSLGWSGERTDTQYF. The CDR3, as DNA: TGTGCCAGCAGCTTAGGGTGGAGCGGGGAACGAACAGATACGCAGTATTTT. Using reference TRBV7-6 and TRBJ2-3 for the parts outside the CDR3, the full variable domain is GAGVSQSPRYKVTKRGQDVALRCDPISGHVSLYWYRQALGQGPEFLTYFNYEAQQDKSGLPNDRFSAERPEGSISTLTIQRTEQRDSAMYRCASSLGWSGERTDTQYFGPGTRLTVL.

Of note for this clone: Other nucleotide sequences in the sample specify the same CDR3. CDR3 region: CSATDSGSYEQYF. CDR3 nucleotide sequence: TGCAGCGCTACCGACAGCGGGAGTTACGAGCAGTACTTC. The chain couples TRBV29-1 to TRBJ2-7; 8 bases are shared with TRBD2. V gave up 7 bases and J gave up 4 bases; unmatched junction bases: 9. The CDR3 runs 13 residues. Germline V gene data show CDR1 as SQVTM and CDR2 as ANQGSEA.

The chain is built from TRBV5-5 and TRBJ1-2; D call uncertain. CDR1 is SGHKS and CDR2 is YYEKEE in the germline V gene (reference sequence). This CDR3 is built from 12 residues. Trimming took off 2 bases at V and 3 bases at J, with 5 bases between the two ends. For the CDR3, the DNA is TGTGCCAGCAGCTTCGGGGACTATGGCTACACCTTC. Encoded protein: CASSFGDYGYTF.

The genes are TRBV2 and TRBJ1-5, with TRBD1 matching over 7 bases. The CDR3 is 14 residues long. From germline, CDR1 is SNHLY and CDR2 FYNNEI. The J segment lost 5 bases and the V segment lost 4 bases, leaving 5 bases of the junction unmatched. CDR3 in amino acids: CASSAGDRDQPQHF. The CDR3 DNA sequence: TGTGCCAGCAGTGCCGGAGACAGGGATCAGCCCCAGCATTTT.

V usage is TRBV4-1 and J usage is TRBJ2-1; 12 positions agree with TRBD2. Looked up from germline, CDR1 is MGHRA and CDR2 is YSYEKL. The V and J ends lost 0 bases and 7 bases, in that order; junction bases with no gene match: 7. This CDR3 contains 17 residues. CDR3 in amino acids: CASSQERSSGRGNEQFF. Written as DNA, the CDR3 is TGCGCCAGCAGCCAAGAGAGGTCTAGCGGGAGGGGGAATGAGCAGTTCTTC.

This chain uses TRBV11-2 with TRBJ2-4; perhaps TRBD2 as D (5 bases). The ends were cut back, 4 bases at V and 8 bases at J, with 18 bases in the middle. CDR1 is SGHAT, CDR2 FQNNGV, per germline. CDR3 length: 15 residues. As DNA, the CDR3 is TGTGCCAGCAGCTCACTCGAGGGTAGTCGGTACATTCAGTACTTC. Translation: CASSSLEGSRYIQYF.

The chain uses TRBV7-9 and TRBJ1-2, with D perhaps TRBD1 (5 bases). Germline V lookup: CDR1 SEHNR, CDR2 FQNEAQ (reference sequence). This CDR3 spans 16 amino acids. The V and J ends lost 5 bases and 2 bases respectively, with 18 bases between them. The CDR3 nucleotides read TGTGCCAGCAGCCGTACCTTAAGGGGAAGGAACTATGGCTACACCTTC. This gives the protein CASSRTLRGRNYGYTF. The full variable domain, with the rest looked up from reference TRBV7-9 and TRBJ1-2, is DTGVSQNPRHKITKRGQNVTFRCDPISEHNRLYWYRQTLGQGPEFLTYFQNEAQLEKSRLLSDRFSAERPKGSFSTLEIQRTEQGDSAMYLCASSRTLRGRNYGYTFGSGTRLTVV.

The chain employs TRBV10-2 and TRBJ2-1; tentatively, D is TRBD1 (6 bases). Per germline, CDR1 WSHSY and CDR2 SAAADI. The CDR3 is made up of 14 amino acids. V was clipped by 6 bases and J by 3 bases, with 12 bases between them. The CDR3 sequence is CASRRQGRYNEQFF. The CDR3, as DNA: TGCGCCAGCAGGAGGCAGGGGCGCTACAATGAGCAGTTCTTC.

The chain combines TRBV5-1 with TRBJ2-5; possibly TRBD1 for D (7 bases). V lost 6 bases and J lost 3, with 15 bases in between. The CDR3 is 14 residues long. Per the germline V gene, CDR1 is SGHRS and CDR2 is YFSETQ. As DNA, the CDR3 is TGCGCCAGCACCTACGGAGGGGGCGAAGAGACCCAGTACTTC. Amino acids: CASTYGGGEETQYF.

J is TRBJ2-3 and V is TRBV3-1 (or the pseudogene TRBV3-2); tentative D call: TRBD1 (6 bases). Trimming took off 6 bases at V and 5 bases at J, with 15 bases between the two ends. Per the germline V gene, CDR1 is LGHDT and CDR2 is YNNKEL (reference sequence). There are 14 residues in the CDR3. CDR3 sequence reads: CASSSTRGRDTQYF. CDR3 coding DNA: TGTGCCAGCAGTTCCACTAGGGGGAGAGATACGCAGTATTTT.

The chain combines TRBV5-1 with TRBJ2-6; possible D gene TRBD1, 6 bases. Germline loops: CDR1 SGHRS, CDR2 YFSETQ. The CDR3 runs 17 residues. Trimming stripped 1 base from V and 0 bases from J, with 11 bases between. The CDR3 loop is CASSLQTGSSGANVLTF. The CDR3 nucleotides read TGCGCCAGCAGCTTGCAAACAGGGAGCTCTGGGGCCAACGTCCTGACTTTC.

This clone was observed a handful of times. This chain joins TRBV7-2 and TRBJ2-5, with 11 bases matching TRBD1. From germline, CDR1 is SGHTA and CDR2 FQGNSA. After removal of 3 bases from V and 1 base from J, the junction contained 7 bases not matched to a gene. This CDR3 comprises 17 residues. CDR3 region: CASSFGAGTGGQETQYF. The CDR3 DNA follows: TGTGCCAGCAGCTTCGGGGCCGGGACAGGGGGCCAAGAGACCCAGTACTTC.

The chain uses TRBV19 and TRBJ1-1; maybe TRBD1 (5 bases). Germline V gene sequence: CDR1 LNHDA, CDR2 SQIVND (reference sequence). The CDR3 totals 13 residues. Trimming took 4 bases from V and 4 from J, leaving 10 bases between them. The CDR3 sequence is CASSTGVVTEAFF. For the CDR3, the DNA is TGTGCCAGTAGTACGGGGGTGGTCACTGAAGCTTTCTTT.

This clone appeared once. The chain employs TRBV10-1 and TRBJ2-1; 12 nucleotides line up with TRBD2. The CDR3 has 18 amino acids. After removal of 2 bases from V and 3 bases from J, the junction contained 8 bases not matched to a gene. CDR1 and CDR2 (germline): WNHNN, SYGVQD (reference sequence). The CDR3 DNA reads TGCGCCAGCAGTGAGGGACTAGCGGGATTGGGCTACTACAATGAGCAGTTCTTC. Encoded protein: CASSEGLAGLGYYNEQFF.

The chain couples TRBV4-2 to TRBJ2-5; unclear D gene. Germline CDR1 is LGHNA and CDR2 is YNFKEQ. This CDR3 has 13 amino acids. The ends were cut back, 5 bases at V and 3 bases at J, with 10 bases in the middle. CDR3 sequence (DNA): TGTGCCAGCAGCACTCGGCTAGAAGAGACCCAGTACTTC. Translated, it gives CASSTRLEETQYF.

This sequence joins TRBV7-8 and TRBJ1-2; 9 nucleotides align to TRBD1. In germline, CDR1 is SGHVS, CDR2 FQNEAQ. The CDR3 is 17 residues long. V was pared by 1 base and J by 3 bases, with 9 bases of the junction left unmatched. CDR3 region: CASSLGVPGQGHYGYTF. CDR3 sequence (DNA): TGTGCCAGCAGCTTAGGGGTCCCGGGACAGGGCCACTATGGCTACACCTTC.

Concerning this clone itself: Within the sample, other DNA sequences also encode this same CDR3. The chain couples TRBV2 to TRBJ1-1; the D gene is possibly TRBD1 (5 bases). V lost 2 bases to trimming and J lost 2 bases, with 6 bases between them. CDR1 and CDR2 from the germline V gene are SNHLY and FYNNEI. This CDR3 spans 13 amino acids. In DNA, the CDR3 is TGTGCCAGCAGTGAACAGGGCAACACTGAAGCTTTCTTT. It specifies CASSEQGNTEAFF.

The CDR3 sequence: CASSPQGQAKNTIYF. The CDR3 nucleotides read TGTGCCAGCAGCCCCCAGGGACAGGCCAAAAACACCATATATTTT. This chain connects TRBV7-9 to TRBJ1-3; TRBD1 agrees at 8 bases. Germline V gene sequence: CDR1 SEHNR, CDR2 FQNEAQ (reference sequence). V lost 5 bases, J lost 6 bases, and 9 bases stayed unmatched. The CDR3 runs 15 residues.

The chain recombines TRBV7-2 with TRBJ1-2; maybe TRBD1 (5 bases). With 6 bases removed from V and 1 base from J, the gap between germline ends came to 9 bases. The length of the CDR3 is 13 residues. Germline CDR1 reads SGHTA; CDR2 reads FQGNSA. CDR3 in amino acids: CASSQGFNYGYTF. The CDR3, as DNA: TGTGCCAGCAGTCAGGGCTTTAACTATGGCTACACCTTC. The full variable domain, completed using reference TRBV7-2 and TRBJ1-2, is GAGVSQSPSNKVTEKGKDVELRCDPISGHTALYWYRQSLGQGLEFLIYFQGNSAPDKSGLPSDRFSAERTGGSVSTLTIQRTQQEDSAVYLCASSQGFNYGYTFGSGTRLTVV.

The rearrangement links TRBV11-2 to TRBJ1-3; D may be TRBD1 (5 bases). The CDR3 runs 16 residues. Germline CDR1 and CDR2: SGHAT and FQNNGV. Trimming shortened V by 5 bases and J by 2 bases, and 16 bases separated the two germline ends. CDR3 residues: CASSLSQGGTGNTIYF. Here the CDR3 DNA reads TGTGCCAGCAGCCTCTCGCAGGGAGGTACTGGAAACACCATATATTTT.